The rows below give T cell receptor beta chains drawn from one sample of a study of blood T cell repertoires in COVID-19. Data came from immunoSEQ multiplex PCR; TCRdb stores just in-frame clones and leaves some out. Among about 220,000 clones listed, less than 90% were seen once. What was sequenced was peripheral blood. These receptor sequences come from a woman aged 55-69 years who had recovered from COVID-19. CDR3s include the opening cysteine and the closing phenylalanine or tryptophan. A D gene is named only where the DNA matches it firmly. Where a row states a size, it is once, few, many or the class of an expanded clone; other rows omit it.

D gene,clone size,V gene,J gene,CDR3 DNA,CDR3 protein
NA,few,TRBV12-3/TRBV12-4,TRBJ1-3,TGTGCCAGCAGTACGGGTGGAAATACCATATATTTT,CASSTGGNTIYF
NA,once,TRBV18,TRBJ2-3,TGTGCCAGCTCACTGAACCCCGGGGGTACGCAGTATTTT,CASSLNPGGTQYF
TRBD1,NA,TRBV2,TRBJ1-6,TGTGCCAGCGGACAGGGGGCAGAGAATTCACCCCTCCACTTT,CASGQGAENSPLHF
NA,NA,TRBV4-3,TRBJ1-3,TGCGCCAGCAGCCAGGGCGTGCACTCTGGAAACACCATATATTTT,CASSQGVHSGNTIYF
NA,NA,TRBV3-1/TRBV3-2,TRBJ2-7,TGTGCCAGCAGCCAAATGCCGGGAACCTACGAGCAGTACTTC,CASSQMPGTYEQYF
NA,NA,TRBV29-1,TRBJ1-2,TGCAGCGTTGAAGATGGTCGGTTCTATGGCTACACCTTC,CSVEDGRFYGYTF
NA,NA,TRBV7-2,TRBJ1-5,TGTGCCAGCAGCTTAGAGGGGGATCAGCCCCAGCATTTT,CASSLEGDQPQHF
NA,NA,TRBV6-6,TRBJ2-3,TGTGCCAGCAGCCCCGGAAACCTAGGCACAGATACGCAGTATTTT,CASSPGNLGTDTQYF
NA,NA,TRBV4-1,TRBJ1-2,NA,CASSHRGDYVGAGNYGYTF
NA,NA,TRBV5-6,TRBJ1-2,TGTGCCAGCAGCCCAGCCCCGGGAGATGGCTACACCTTC,CASSPAPGDGYTF
NA,NA,TRBV6-2/TRBV6-3,TRBJ1-5,TGTGCCAGCAGTTACCTTAGGGGATCCAATCAGCCCCAGCATTTT,CASSYLRGSNQPQHF
TRBD1,few,TRBV4-2,TRBJ1-1,TGTGCCAGCAGCCGGGACAGGGATTACACTGAAGCTTTCTTT,CASSRDRDYTEAFF
NA,NA,TRBV15,TRBJ1-6,TGTGCCACCAGCGCCCGAGGTTCACCCCTCCACTTT,CATSARGSPLHF
TRBD1,NA,TRBV18,TRBJ2-1,TGTGCCAGCTCACTAGAGCGGGACAGGGGGAATGAGCAGTTCTTC,CASSLERDRGNEQFF
NA,NA,TRBV12-5,TRBJ1-1,TGTGCTAGTGGTATGCCCCCGGGGTCTTTGAACACTGAAGCTTTCTTT,CASGMPPGSLNTEAFF
NA,NA,TRBV5-1,TRBJ2-6,TGCGCCAGCAGCTCTCCCCCCAGGGTAGGCTCTGGGGCCAACGTCCTGACTTTC,CASSSPPRVGSGANVLTF
NA,NA,TRBV10-3,TRBJ2-1,TGTGCCATCAGTGAGTCTAGTGGGCGACAGAGATACGTCGATGAGCAGTTCTTC,CAISESSGRQRYVDEQFF
NA,NA,TRBV19,TRBJ1-4,TGTGCCAGCGAGACTTCGAATAATGAAAAACTGTTTTTT,CASETSNNEKLFF
NA,NA,TRBV6-5,TRBJ1-2,TGTGCCAGCAGTTACTCGACCCAGGGCCCCTATGGCTACACCTTC,CASSYSTQGPYGYTF
NA,NA,TRBV7-8,TRBJ2-7,TGTGCCAGCAGCTCTAAGGCAGGGGCGAAAACCTACGAGCAGTACTTC,CASSSKAGAKTYEQYF
NA,NA,TRBV2,TRBJ2-7,TGTGCCAGCAGTGAAAGTGCAGGTGGCGAGCAGTACTTC,CASSESAGGEQYF
NA,NA,TRBV2,TRBJ2-1,TGTGCCAGCAGTCCACCCGGAGTAACCTACAATGAGCAGTTCTTC,CASSPPGVTYNEQFF
NA,few,TRBV5-1,TRBJ1-1,TGCGCCAGCAGCTTGGACAGCAGGGGAAGATGGAACACTGAAGCTTTCTTT,CASSLDSRGRWNTEAFF
TRBD1,NA,TRBV19,TRBJ2-7,TGTGCCAGTAGGGCCCCCGACAGGGGGCCAGGGGAGCAGTACTTC,CASRAPDRGPGEQYF
NA,NA,TRBV2,TRBJ2-7,TGTGCCAGCAGCTTGTACGAGCAGTACTTC,CASSLYEQYF
NA,NA,TRBV6-6,TRBJ1-2,TGTGCCAGCAGTTCTCGTTCCGACGAGGGAGACGGCTACACCTTC,CASSSRSDEGDGYTF
TRBD2,NA,TRBV19,TRBJ2-7,TGTGCCAGTAGTTATTGGGGGGGCGAGCAGTACTTC,CASSYWGGEQYF
TRBD2,NA,TRBV7-9,TRBJ2-5,TGTGCCAGCAGCTTTGTTCTCCGACTAGCTCGCCAAGAGACCCAGTACTTC,CASSFVLRLARQETQYF
NA,NA,TRBV29-1,TRBJ1-5,TGCAGCGTGGCGACAGGTTCTAGCAATCAGCCCCAGCATTTT,CSVATGSSNQPQHF
NA,NA,TRBV4-1,TRBJ1-3,TGCGCCAGCAGCCAACCACCCGGGGGACCCGGAAACACCATATATTTT,CASSQPPGGPGNTIYF
NA,NA,TRBV6-5,TRBJ2-7,TGTGCCAGCAAGGGAACGGCAGGGGCATACGAGCAGTACTTC,CASKGTAGAYEQYF
TRBD1,NA,TRBV5-4,TRBJ1-2,TGTGCCAGCAACTACCTCGGGACAGGGCAATCTGGCTACACCTTC,CASNYLGTGQSGYTF
NA,NA,TRBV18,TRBJ2-5,TGTGCCAGCTCACCAGGACAGATACGCGAGACCCAGTACTTC,CASSPGQIRETQYF
NA,NA,TRBV9,TRBJ2-5,TGTGCCAGCAGCGCCCCCCGTGTCGGCGGGGCCGACCCCCAGTACTTC,CASSAPRVGGADPQYF
NA,NA,TRBV11-2,TRBJ1-6,TGTGCCAGCAGCCCAAGACAAATGGGTTCACCCCTCCACTTT,CASSPRQMGSPLHF
TRBD2,NA,TRBV24-1,TRBJ2-3,TGTGCCCCTCCCAGCGGGGTATGTACAGATACGCAGTATTTT,CAPPSGVCTDTQYF
TRBD1,NA,TRBV4-3,TRBJ2-4,TGCGCCAGCAGCCGAGACAGGGAAGTTCTAGCCAAAAACATTCAGTACTTC,CASSRDREVLAKNIQYF
NA,NA,TRBV2,TRBJ2-3,TGTGCCAGCAAGTTCGGGGGAGATACGCAGTATTTT,CASKFGGDTQYF
NA,NA,TRBV19,TRBJ1-2,TGTGCCAGTAGTATGGGCCCGCAAGGCTACACCTTC,CASSMGPQGYTF
NA,NA,TRBV5-1,TRBJ1-1,TGCGCCAGCAGCTTTAGGGGGGGCACTGAAGCTTTCTTT,CASSFRGGTEAFF
NA,few,TRBV2,TRBJ2-7,TGTGCCAGCGTGAAGGGGAACTCCTACGAGCAGTACTTC,CASVKGNSYEQYF
TRBD2,NA,TRBV4-1,TRBJ2-1,TGCGCCAGCAGCCAAGTGGGTAAAAAGCGGGGGCTGACCTACAATGAGCAGTTCTTC,CASSQVGKKRGLTYNEQFF
NA,NA,TRBV5-1,TRBJ1-2,TGCGCCAGCAGCTTACAGGGTAGGGCCTATGGCTACACCTTC,CASSLQGRAYGYTF
TRBD1,NA,TRBV9,TRBJ1-4,TGTGCCAGCAGCCCGTCAGGGGGAACTAATGAAAAACTGTTTTTT,CASSPSGGTNEKLFF
TRBD2,NA,TRBV2,TRBJ2-5,TGTGCCAGCATCCTAGGGCTAGCGGGGGGGCTCCAAGAGACCCAGTACTTC,CASILGLAGGLQETQYF
NA,NA,TRBV7-2,TRBJ1-4,TGTGCCAGCAGCTCAGGGTCGCTGGTTGAAAAACTGTTTTTT,CASSSGSLVEKLFF
NA,NA,TRBV4-1,TRBJ1-2,TGCGCCAGCAGCCAATATACAGGGAGCTATGGCTACACCTTC,CASSQYTGSYGYTF